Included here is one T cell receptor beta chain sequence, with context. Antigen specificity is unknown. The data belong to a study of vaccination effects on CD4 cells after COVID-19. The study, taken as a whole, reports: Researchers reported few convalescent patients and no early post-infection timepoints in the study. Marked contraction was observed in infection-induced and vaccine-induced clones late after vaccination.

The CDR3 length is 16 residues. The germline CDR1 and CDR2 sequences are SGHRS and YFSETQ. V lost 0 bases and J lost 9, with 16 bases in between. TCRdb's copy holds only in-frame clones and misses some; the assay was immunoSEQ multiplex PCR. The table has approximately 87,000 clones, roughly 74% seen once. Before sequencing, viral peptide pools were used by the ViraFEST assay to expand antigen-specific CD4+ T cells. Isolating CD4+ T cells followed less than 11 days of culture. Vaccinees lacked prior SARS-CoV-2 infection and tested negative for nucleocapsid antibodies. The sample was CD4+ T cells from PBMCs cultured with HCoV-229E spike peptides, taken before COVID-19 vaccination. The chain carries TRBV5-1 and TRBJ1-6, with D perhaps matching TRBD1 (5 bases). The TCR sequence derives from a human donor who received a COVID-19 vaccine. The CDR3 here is CASSLDNGRDASPLHF. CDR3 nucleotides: TGCGCCAGCAGCTTGGATAACGGCAGGGATGCTTCACCCCTCCACTTT.